The entry below gives a single T cell receptor beta chain sequence along with its context. Which antigen it targets is not known. There are no base qualities to consult, and no much larger clone falls within one base. This specimen comes from a study of shared clonotypes between healthy human individuals (dated by TCRdb to 2020 to 2021). For the wider study: A couple of women and a few men aged 18 to 49 years were included in the cohort. To increase sequencing depth and limit assay-specific biases, different laboratories used diverse techniques to prepare libraries and sequence TCR repertoires. The study deeply sequenced blood TCR repertoires of five healthy adults to estimate repertoire size and the extent of clonotype sharing between individuals. Leukapheresis yielded between about 0.8 and 8.9 billion PBMCs per donor. The research as a whole found: Only blood was sampled, and tissue TCR repertoires likely differ from those in blood. Pairwise subsampling indicated that sequencing depth was expected to affect the degree of clonotype sharing among donors. Because the study included only a small number of donors, the genetic and exposure-history diversity represented was limited.

V is clipped by 6 bases and J by 0 bases, and the sequence between their germline boundaries is 26 bases long. The germline V gene sets CDR1 to SQVTM and CDR2 to ANQGSEA. The CDR3 contains 18 residues, cysteine and phenylalanine counted. Just the 54-base CDR3 DNA is kept, in frame starting at base 1. Using the deep immunoSEQ assay, TCR CDR3 regions were amplified from genomic DNA by multiplex PCR. For each cell subset, the extracted genomic DNA was distributed evenly across all wells of several immunoSEQ 96-well plates, and each plate served as one replicate. For unsorted PBMC, around 330 ng genomic DNA, equal to 25,000 to 35,000 T cell genomes, was loaded into each replicate PCR. Ten immunoSEQ deep assay plates were used to sequence unsorted PBMC genomic DNA. Purified libraries were quantified with a Qubit 3.0 fluorometer, sized on a Bioanalyzer 2100, and re-quantified with the KAPA Library Quantification kit. Every immunoSEQ 96-well plate was sequenced on a separate single-read 150-cycle Illumina NextSeq 550 flow cell. In the paper's pipeline: The immunoSEQ output contained only junctional sequences without quality scores, so filtering could not match that applied to full-length reads. To assign V/J genes and CDR3, sequences were annotated using PyIR, a Python wrapper for IgBLAST v1.9, with IMGT germline references. Reads with weak V/J assignments (E-value above 1e-6), missing CDR3, stop codons, out-of-frame junctions, or ambiguous translated residues were removed. A V3J clonotype was defined by an identical inferred V gene, J gene, and CDR3 amino acid sequence. The percentage overlap between two repertoires was calculated by dividing the number of shared unique clonotypes by the size of the smaller repertoire. Richness of each repertoire was evaluated using RTK rarefaction, the Chao1 estimator, and Recon v2.1 estimates of unobserved clonotypes. In TCRdb, the immuneACCESS table is reduced to in-frame sequences with V and J assigned. These tables do not hold every clone; where another copy was compared, an unresolved V gene accounts for under half, and the others remain unexplained. Clone size and V and J calls were adopted from that table, with D and trimming inferred from the DNA. Recorded for this sample are about 450,000 clones; roughly 83% of them occurred a single time. About 13% of the sample goes to the ten largest clones.

Donors were healthy HIV-negative adults with no recently reported acute infections or vaccinations. Only Caucasian adults living in Nashville, Tennessee, USA were represented among the donors. For unsorted samples, tens of millions of PBMCs were counted, and genomic DNA was extracted using the QIAamp DNA Blood Mini kit. Blood was obtained by leukapheresis, after which PBMCs were separated by Ficoll-Histopaque density gradient centrifugation and cryopreserved in liquid nitrogen vapor phase. The chain links TRBV29-1 with TRBJ1-1, with TRBD1 perhaps the D gene, on 5 matching bases. This receptor was identified in a woman between 40 and 55 years old in good health. Some clones in this sample may be carry-over from other donors' samples. Sequenced: PBMCs. CDR3 protein: CSVGTHGGDTAMNTEAFF. The DNA is TGCAGCGTAGGTACACACGGAGGGGATACGGCGATGAACACTGAAGCTTTCTTT.